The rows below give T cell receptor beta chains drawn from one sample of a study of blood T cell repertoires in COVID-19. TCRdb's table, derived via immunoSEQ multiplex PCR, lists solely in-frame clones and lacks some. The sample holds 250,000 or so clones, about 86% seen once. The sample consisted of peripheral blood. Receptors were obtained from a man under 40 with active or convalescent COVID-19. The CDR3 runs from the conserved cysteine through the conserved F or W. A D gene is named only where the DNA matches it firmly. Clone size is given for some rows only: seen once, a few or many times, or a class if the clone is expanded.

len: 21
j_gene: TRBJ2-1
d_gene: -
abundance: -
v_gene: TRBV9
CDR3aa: CASSVSTGRLTAGAPWDEQFF
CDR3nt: TGTGCCAGCAGCGTATCCACTGGTCGTTTGACGGCGGGGGCACCTTGGGATGAGCAGTTCTTC

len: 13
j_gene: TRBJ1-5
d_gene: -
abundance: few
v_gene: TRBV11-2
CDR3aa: CASSLVENQPQHF
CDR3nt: TGTGCCAGCAGCTTAGTAGAAAATCAGCCCCAGCATTTT

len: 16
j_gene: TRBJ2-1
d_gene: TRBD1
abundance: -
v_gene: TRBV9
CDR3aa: CASSDHSGGSYNEQFF
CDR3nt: TGTGCCAGCAGCGACCACTCAGGGGGTTCCTACAATGAGCAGTTCTTC

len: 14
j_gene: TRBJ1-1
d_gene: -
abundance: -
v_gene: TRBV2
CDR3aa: CASRENIGSTEAFF
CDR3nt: TGTGCCAGCAGGGAAAATATCGGGAGCACTGAAGCTTTCTTT

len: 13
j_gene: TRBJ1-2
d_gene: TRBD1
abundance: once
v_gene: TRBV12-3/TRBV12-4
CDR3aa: CASSPDRVGGYTF
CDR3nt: TGTGCCAGCAGCCCGGACAGGGTCGGAGGCTACACCTTC

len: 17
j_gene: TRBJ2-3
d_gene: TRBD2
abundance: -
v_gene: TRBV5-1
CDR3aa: CASSLDASGGHGDTQYF
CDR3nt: TGCGCCAGCAGCTTGGATGCTAGCGGGGGGCATGGAGATACGCAGTATTTT

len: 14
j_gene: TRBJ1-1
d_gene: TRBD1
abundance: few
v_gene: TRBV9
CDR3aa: CASSPRTGSTEAFF
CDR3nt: TGTGCCAGCAGCCCCAGGACAGGGAGCACTGAAGCTTTCTTT

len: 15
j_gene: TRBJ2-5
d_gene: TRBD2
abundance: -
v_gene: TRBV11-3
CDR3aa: CASSPRTSGQETQYF
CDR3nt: TGTGCCAGCAGCCCTCGGACTAGCGGGCAAGAGACCCAGTACTTC

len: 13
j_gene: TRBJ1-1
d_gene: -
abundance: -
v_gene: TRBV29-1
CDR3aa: CSVAVQGNTEAFF
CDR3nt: TGCAGCGTTGCCGTACAGGGGAACACTGAAGCTTTCTTT

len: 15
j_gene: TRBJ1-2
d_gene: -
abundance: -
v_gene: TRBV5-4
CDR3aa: CASNLGGGGLGGYTF
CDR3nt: TGTGCCAGCAACCTCGGCGGGGGGGGACTGGGTGGCTACACCTTC

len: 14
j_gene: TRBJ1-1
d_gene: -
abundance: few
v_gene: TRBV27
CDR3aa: CASSPWKGGAQDFF
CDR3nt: TGTGCCAGCAGTCCCTGGAAGGGCGGGGCGCAGGATTTCTTT

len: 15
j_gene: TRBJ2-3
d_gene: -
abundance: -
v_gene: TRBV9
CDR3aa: CASSVGLLSTDTQYF
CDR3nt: TGTGCCAGCAGCGTAGGACTTCTGTCCACAGATACGCAGTATTTT

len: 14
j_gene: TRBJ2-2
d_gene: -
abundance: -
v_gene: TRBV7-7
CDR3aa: CASSLGSGTGELFF
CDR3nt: TGTGCCAGCAGCTTGGGTAGCGGCACCGGGGAGCTGTTTTTT

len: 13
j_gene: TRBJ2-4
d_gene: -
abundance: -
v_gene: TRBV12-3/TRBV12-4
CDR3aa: CASRIWTENIQYF
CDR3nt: TGTGCCAGCAGGATATGGACAGAAAACATTCAGTACTTC

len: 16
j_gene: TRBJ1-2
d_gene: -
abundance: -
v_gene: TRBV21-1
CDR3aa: CASSKSKSRVGYGYTF
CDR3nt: TGTGCCAGCAGCAAATCTAAGTCCAGGGTGGGCTATGGCTACACCTTC

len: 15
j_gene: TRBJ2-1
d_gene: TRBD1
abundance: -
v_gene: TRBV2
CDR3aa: CASSIGTGGYNEQFF
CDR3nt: TGTGCCAGCAGTATCGGGACAGGGGGGTACAATGAGCAGTTCTTC

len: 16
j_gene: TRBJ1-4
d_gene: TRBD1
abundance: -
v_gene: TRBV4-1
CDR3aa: CASSQDVGTGAEKLFF
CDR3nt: TGCGCCAGCAGCCAAGATGTGGGGACAGGGGCTGAAAAACTGTTTTTT

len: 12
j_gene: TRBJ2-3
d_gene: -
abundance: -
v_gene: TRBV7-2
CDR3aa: CASSLAFSTQYF
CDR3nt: TGTGCCAGCAGCTTAGCTTTCAGTACGCAGTATTTT

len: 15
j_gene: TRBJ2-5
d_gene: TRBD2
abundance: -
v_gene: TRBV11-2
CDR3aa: CASSFTSGGGETQYF
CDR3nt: TGTGCCAGCAGCTTTACTAGCGGGGGAGGTGAGACCCAGTACTTC

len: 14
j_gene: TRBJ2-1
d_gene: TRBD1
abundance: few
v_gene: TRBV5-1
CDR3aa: CASTLQTGGNEQFF
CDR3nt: TGCGCCAGCACCCTGCAGACAGGGGGTAATGAGCAGTTCTTC

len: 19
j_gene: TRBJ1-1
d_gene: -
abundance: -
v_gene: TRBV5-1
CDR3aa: CASSGFGGARGEGNTEAFF
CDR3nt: TGCGCCAGCAGCGGTTTCGGCGGGGCGCGCGGCGAAGGGAACACTGAAGCTTTCTTT

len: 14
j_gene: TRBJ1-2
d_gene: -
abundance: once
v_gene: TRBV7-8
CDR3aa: CASSLGGPNYGYTF
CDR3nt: TGTGCCAGCAGCTTAGGAGGGCCTAACTATGGCTACACCTTC

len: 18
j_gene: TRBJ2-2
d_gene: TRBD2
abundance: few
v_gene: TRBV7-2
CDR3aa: CASSLRVGGGPNTGELFF
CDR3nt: TGTGCCAGCAGTCTGAGGGTGGGCGGGGGGCCGAACACCGGGGAGCTGTTTTTT

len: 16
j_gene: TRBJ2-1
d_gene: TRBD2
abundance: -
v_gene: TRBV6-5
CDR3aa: CASSYSTGGFDNEQFF
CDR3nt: TGTGCCAGCAGTTACTCGACGGGGGGGTTTGACAATGAGCAGTTCTTC

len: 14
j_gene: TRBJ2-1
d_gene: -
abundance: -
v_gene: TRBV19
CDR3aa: CASSERPAYNEQFF
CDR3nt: TGTGCCAGTAGTGAGCGACCAGCCTACAATGAGCAGTTCTTC

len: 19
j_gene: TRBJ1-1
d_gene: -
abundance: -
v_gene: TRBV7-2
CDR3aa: CASSLPIQQEGWMNTEAFF
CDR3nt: TGTGCCAGCAGCTTACCTATCCAACAGGAAGGGTGGATGAACACTGAAGCTTTCTTT

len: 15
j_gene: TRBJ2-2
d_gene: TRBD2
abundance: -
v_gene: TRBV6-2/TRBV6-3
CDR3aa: CASSTRGGPTGELFF
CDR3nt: TGTGCCAGCAGCACGCGGGGGGGCCCCACCGGGGAGCTGTTTTTT

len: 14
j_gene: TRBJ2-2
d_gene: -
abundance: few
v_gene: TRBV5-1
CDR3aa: CASSLAGATGELFF
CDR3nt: TGCGCCAGCAGCTTGGCTGGAGCTACCGGGGAGCTGTTTTTT

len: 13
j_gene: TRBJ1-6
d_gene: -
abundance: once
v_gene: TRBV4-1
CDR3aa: CASSQAINSPLHF
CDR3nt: TGCGCCAGCAGCCAAGCTATTAATTCACCCCTCCACTTT

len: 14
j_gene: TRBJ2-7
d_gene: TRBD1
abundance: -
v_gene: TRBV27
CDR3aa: CASSFTGGTYEQYF
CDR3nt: TGTGCCAGCAGTTTCACAGGGGGAACTTACGAGCAGTACTTC